The T cell receptor (beta chain) described here comes from a study of cytomegalovirus exposure and HLA in healthy donors. The CDR3 contains 14 residues. Germline assignment: CDR1 MNHEY and CDR2 SVGAGI. V lost 5 bases, J lost 0 bases, and 11 bases lay in between. Comments on this clone: Its target is unknown.

Study conclusions and caveats: Per a prior analysis, the majority of TCR beta V segments were productive roughly 90% or roughly 30% of the time. Analyzed later, association rates of TCRs varied across HLA loci, with DRB1 most and HLA-C fewest.

PCR employed 60 Vbeta and 13 Jbeta primers. Only in-frame clones appear in the TCRdb table, and some are missing; sequencing was by immunoSEQ multiplex PCR. The sample holds 85,000 to 100,000 clones, around 77% seen once. This TCR came from a man in his forties or fifties in good health and CMV-seropositive. Sequences were obtained from PBMCs. J is TRBJ2-7 and V is TRBV6-5; D not resolved. In nucleotides, the CDR3 is TGTGCCAGCAGTAATCTCAAGAGCTCCTACGAGCAGTACTTC. It translates to CASSNLKSSYEQYF.